One and the same sample provided the 12 T cell receptor beta chains below, sequenced in a study of beta chain features in type 1 diabetes. The entirety of the isolated RNA underwent reverse transcription, so expressed TCRB transcripts were sequenced. Data came from immunoSEQ multiplex PCR; TCRdb stores just in-frame clones and leaves some out. The data show roughly 400,000 clones, with about 15% seen just once and less than 0.04% held by the top ten. Sequenced: naive CD4+ T cells from blood. Receptors were obtained from a man younger than 45 in good health.

The J gene is TRBJ2-1, the V gene TRBV4-1; D possibly corresponds to TRBD1 (6 bases). This CDR3 has 15 residues. The V end lost 2 bases, the J end lost 3 bases, and 11 bases lay between the germline ends. Germline V CDR1 and CDR2: MGHRA, YSYEKL. Here the CDR3 reads CASSQYTGNYNEQFF. Written as DNA, the CDR3 is TGCGCCAGCAGCCAATATACAGGGAACTACAATGAGCAGTTCTTC.

V is TRBV4-3 and J is TRBJ2-6; no definite D call. The CDR3 extends over 13 amino acids. V shed 2 bases and J shed 3 bases, with 2 bases lying between them. Germline CDR1 is LGHNA and CDR2 is YSLEER. CDR3 bases: TGCGCCAGCAGCCAAATTGGGGCCAACGTCCTGACTTTC. Its protein is CASSQIGANVLTF.

This clone was detected only a few times. The chain uses TRBV6-5 and TRBJ1-2; tentatively, D is TRBD1 (5 bases). This CDR3 region has 14 residues. CDR1 is MNHEY, CDR2 SVGAGI, per germline. V gave up 5 bases and J gave up 5 bases, with 15 bases separating them. Here the CDR3 reads CASSRQNKEYGYTF. The CDR3 bases are TGTGCCAGCAGTCGACAGAACAAGGAGTATGGCTACACCTTC.

This clone was seen a handful of times. The chain recombines TRBV18 with TRBJ2-7; 7 bases fit TRBD2. This CDR3 comprises 16 residues. In germline, CDR1 is KGHSH, CDR2 LQKENI. The ends lost 6 bases at V and 0 bases at J; junction bases unmatched: 11. In DNA, the CDR3 is TGTGCCAGCTCTCCCCCTGGGGGAGGGACCTCCTACGAGCAGTACTTC. Protein product: CASSPPGGGTSYEQYF.

This clone was counted between two and nine times. The DNA of the CDR3 is TGTGCCAGCAGTGAACAGGGATTTCCCTTTTCGAGCTCCTACGAGCAGTACTTC. This sequence encodes CASSEQGFPFSSSYEQYF. The chain employs TRBV25-1 and TRBJ2-7, with D possibly being TRBD1 (5 bases). V dropped 2 bases and J dropped 0 bases, with 20 bases sitting between them. The germline V gene encodes CDR1 MGHDK and CDR2 SYGVNS. The CDR3 is 18 residues long.

This clone appeared a few times. The chain is built from TRBV18 and TRBJ2-7; the D gene is possibly TRBD1 (6 bases). CDR1 and CDR2 from the germline V gene are KGHSH and LQKENI. V lost 2 bases and J 3 bases, leaving 17 bases between the germline ends. The CDR3 has 16 amino acids. CDR3 sequence: CASSPTGLLTGYEQYF. The CDR3 region has the DNA TGTGCCAGCTCACCAACAGGGCTCTTGACTGGCTACGAGCAGTACTTC.

This clone was detected only a few times. The V call is TRBV5-4, the J call TRBJ2-1, with 7 bases fitting TRBD2. V was clipped by 3 bases and J by 3 bases; unmatched bases: 9. The CDR3 is 16 residues long. The germline gives CDR1 SGHNT, CDR2 YYREEE (reference sequence). The CDR3 protein is CASSSLAARGYNEQFF. In DNA, the CDR3 is TGTGCCAGCAGCTCTCTAGCGGCAAGGGGCTACAATGAGCAGTTCTTC. Based on the CDR3 plus reference TRBV5-4 and TRBJ2-1, the full variable domain is ETGVTQSPTHLIKTRGQQVTLRCSSQSGHNTVSWYQQALGQGPQFIFQYYREEENGRGNFPPRFSGLQFPNYSSELNVNALELDDSALYLCASSSLAARGYNEQFFGPGTRLTVL.

This sequence joins TRBV30 and TRBJ2-3, with TRBD1 identical over 8 bases. With 2 bases clipped from V and 9 bases from J, the junction kept 7 bases outside the gene matches. Germline values: CDR1 GTSNPN, CDR2 SVGIG (reference sequence). This CDR3 is 13 amino acids long. The chain's CDR3 is CAWSKDRGNTQYF. CDR3 coding DNA: TGTGCCTGGAGTAAAGACAGGGGTAACACGCAGTATTTT.

The chain links TRBV19 to TRBJ2-1; 9 positions agree with TRBD1. The CDR3 extends over 12 amino acids. J lost 10 bases, V lost 9 bases, and 7 bases had no gene match. CDR1 and CDR2 (germline): LNHDA, SQIVND (reference sequence). The CDR3 region has the DNA TGTGCCAGCTCGGGACAGGGTCAGGAGCAGTTCTTC. Translated: CASSGQGQEQFF.

This chain links TRBV7-2 with TRBJ1-2; the D is unclear. Germline V CDR1 and CDR2: SGHTA, FQGNSA. V lost 1 base and J lost 4, with 10 bases in between. The CDR3 sequence is 14 residues long. The DNA for the CDR3 is TGTGCCAGCAGCTTAGTCGGAAACTCCTATGGCTACACCTTC. Its protein product is CASSLVGNSYGYTF.

In its sample, this clone was seen a few times. The rearrangement uses TRBV4-1 and TRBJ1-5, with D perhaps TRBD1 (6 bases). This CDR3 comprises 13 residues. CDR1 and CDR2 (germline): MGHRA, YSYEKL. The ends were cut back, 6 bases at V and 4 bases at J, with 10 bases in the middle. The CDR3, as DNA: TGCGCCAGCAGGCGGGACATAAATCAGCCCCAGCATTTT. It yields the protein CASRRDINQPQHF.

This clone was found a few times. The genes are TRBV29-1 and TRBJ2-3; D remains ambiguous. The CDR3 covers 11 residues. V shed 4 bases and J shed 3 bases, with 5 bases lying between them. Per the germline V gene, CDR1 is SQVTM and CDR2 is ANQGSEA. The CDR3 DNA reads TGCAGCGTTGTTGGAACAGATACGCAGTATTTT. Protein: CSVVGTDTQYF.